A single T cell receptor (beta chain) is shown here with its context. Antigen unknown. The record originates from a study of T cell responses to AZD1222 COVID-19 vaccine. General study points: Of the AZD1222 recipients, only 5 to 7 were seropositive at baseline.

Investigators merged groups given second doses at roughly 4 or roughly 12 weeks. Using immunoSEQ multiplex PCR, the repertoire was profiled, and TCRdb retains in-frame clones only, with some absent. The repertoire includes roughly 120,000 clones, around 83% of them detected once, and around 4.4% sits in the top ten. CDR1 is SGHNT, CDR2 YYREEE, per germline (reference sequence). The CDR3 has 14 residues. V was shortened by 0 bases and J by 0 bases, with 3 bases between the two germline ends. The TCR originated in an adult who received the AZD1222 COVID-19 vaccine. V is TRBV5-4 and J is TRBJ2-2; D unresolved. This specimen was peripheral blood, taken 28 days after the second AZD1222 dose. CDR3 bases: TGTGCCAGCAGCTTGGTCTCGAACACCGGGGAGCTGTTTTTT. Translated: CASSLVSNTGELFF.